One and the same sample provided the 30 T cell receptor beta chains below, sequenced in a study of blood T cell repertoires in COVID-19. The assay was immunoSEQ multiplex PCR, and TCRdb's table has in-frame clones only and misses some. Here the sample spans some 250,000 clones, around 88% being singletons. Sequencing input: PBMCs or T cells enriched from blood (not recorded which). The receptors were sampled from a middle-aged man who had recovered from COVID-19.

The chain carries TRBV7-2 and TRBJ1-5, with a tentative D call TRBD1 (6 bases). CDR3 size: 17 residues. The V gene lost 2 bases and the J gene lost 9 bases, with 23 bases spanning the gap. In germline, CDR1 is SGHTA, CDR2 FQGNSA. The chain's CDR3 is CASSLRWGGGNNWPQHF. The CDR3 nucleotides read TGTGCCAGCAGCTTAAGATGGGGCGGGGGCAACAATTGGCCCCAGCATTTT.

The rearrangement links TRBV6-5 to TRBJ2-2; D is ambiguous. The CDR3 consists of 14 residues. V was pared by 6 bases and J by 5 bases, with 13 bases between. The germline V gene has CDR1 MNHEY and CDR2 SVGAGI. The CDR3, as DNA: TGTGCCAGCAGAGCTACCCTCGGGACCGGGGAGCTGTTTTTT. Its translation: CASRATLGTGELFF.

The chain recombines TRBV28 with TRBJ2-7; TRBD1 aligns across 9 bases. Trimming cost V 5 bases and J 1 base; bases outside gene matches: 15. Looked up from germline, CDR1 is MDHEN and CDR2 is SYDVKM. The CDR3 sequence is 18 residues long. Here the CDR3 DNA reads TGTGCCAGCAGTGCGGAACTCGGACAGGGGTATCTATCCTACGAGCAGTACTTC. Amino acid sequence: CASSAELGQGYLSYEQYF.

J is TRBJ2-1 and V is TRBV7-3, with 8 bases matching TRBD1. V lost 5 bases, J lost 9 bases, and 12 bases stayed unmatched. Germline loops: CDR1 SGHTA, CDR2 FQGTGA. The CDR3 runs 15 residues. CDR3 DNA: TGTGCCAGCAGCCAGGGACAGGACCGTCGTGGTGAGCAGTTCTTC. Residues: CASSQGQDRRGEQFF.

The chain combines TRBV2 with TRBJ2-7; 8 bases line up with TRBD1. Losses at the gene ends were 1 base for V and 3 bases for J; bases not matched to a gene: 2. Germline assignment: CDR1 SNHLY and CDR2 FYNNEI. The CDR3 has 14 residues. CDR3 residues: CASSEDRGIYEQYF. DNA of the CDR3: TGTGCCAGCAGTGAAGACAGGGGGATCTACGAGCAGTACTTC. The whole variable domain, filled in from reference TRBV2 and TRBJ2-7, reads EPEVTQTPSHQVTQMGQEVILRCVPISNHLYFYWYRQILGQKVEFLVSFYNNEISEKSEIFDDQFSVERPDGSNFTLKIRSTKLEDSAMYFCASSEDRGIYEQYFGPGTRLTVT.

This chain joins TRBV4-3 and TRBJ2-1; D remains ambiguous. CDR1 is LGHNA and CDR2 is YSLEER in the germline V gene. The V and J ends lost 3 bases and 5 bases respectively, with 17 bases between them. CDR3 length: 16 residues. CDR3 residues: CASSHRLTALNNEQFF. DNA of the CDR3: TGCGCCAGCAGCCACAGACTTACGGCTTTAAACAATGAGCAGTTCTTC.

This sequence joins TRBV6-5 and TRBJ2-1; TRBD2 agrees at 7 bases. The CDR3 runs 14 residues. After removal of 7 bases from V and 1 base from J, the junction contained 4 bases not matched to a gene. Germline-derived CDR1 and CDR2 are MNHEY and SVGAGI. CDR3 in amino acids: CASNPGGSYNEQFF. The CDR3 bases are TGTGCCAGCAACCCCGGGGGGTCCTACAATGAGCAGTTCTTC.

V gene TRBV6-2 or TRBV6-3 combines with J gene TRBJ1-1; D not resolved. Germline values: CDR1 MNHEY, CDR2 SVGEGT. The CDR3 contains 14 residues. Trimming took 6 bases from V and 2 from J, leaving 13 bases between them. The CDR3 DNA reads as TGTGCCAGCAGCCCCCCCACAGTAAACACTGAAGCTTTCTTT. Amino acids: CASSPPTVNTEAFF.

This chain's CDR3 is CASRNPGQGAEQYF. The CDR3 nucleotides read TGCGCCAGCAGAAATCCAGGACAGGGGGCCGAGCAGTACTTC. The chain carries TRBV4-1 and TRBJ2-7; 11 bases fit TRBD1. This CDR3 has 14 amino acids. The germline V gene has CDR1 MGHRA and CDR2 YSYEKL. The J segment lost 6 bases and the V segment lost 6 bases, leaving 7 bases of the junction unmatched.

Here the CDR3 DNA reads TGTGCCAGCAGTGAAGAGTGGGGGCGGACCCAGTACTTC. It encodes CASSEEWGRTQYF. The chain carries TRBV6-4 and TRBJ2-5, with D perhaps matching TRBD1 (6 bases). This CDR3 contains 13 residues. V lost 3 bases and J 7 bases, leaving 12 bases between the germline ends. Germline V gene data show CDR1 as MRHNA and CDR2 as SNTAGT.

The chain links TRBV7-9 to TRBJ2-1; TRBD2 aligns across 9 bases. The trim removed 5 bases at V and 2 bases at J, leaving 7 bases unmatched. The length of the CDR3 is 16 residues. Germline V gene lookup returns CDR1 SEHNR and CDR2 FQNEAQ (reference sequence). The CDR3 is CASSGELAGAYNEQFF. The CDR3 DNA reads TGTGCCAGCAGCGGCGAACTAGCGGGCGCCTACAATGAGCAGTTCTTC.

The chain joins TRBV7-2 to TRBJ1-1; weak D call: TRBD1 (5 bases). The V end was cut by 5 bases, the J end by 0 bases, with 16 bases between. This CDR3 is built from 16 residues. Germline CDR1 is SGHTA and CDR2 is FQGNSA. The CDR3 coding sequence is TGTGCCAGCAGCCTCAATGCAGGGAACATGAACACTGAAGCTTTCTTT. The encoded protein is CASSLNAGNMNTEAFF.

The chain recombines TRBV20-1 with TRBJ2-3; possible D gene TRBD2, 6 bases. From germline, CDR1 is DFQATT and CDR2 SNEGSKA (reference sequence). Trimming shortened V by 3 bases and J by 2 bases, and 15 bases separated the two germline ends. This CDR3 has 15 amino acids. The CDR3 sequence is CSASSRLESTDTQYF. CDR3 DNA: TGCAGTGCTAGTAGTCGACTAGAATCCACAGATACGCAGTATTTT.

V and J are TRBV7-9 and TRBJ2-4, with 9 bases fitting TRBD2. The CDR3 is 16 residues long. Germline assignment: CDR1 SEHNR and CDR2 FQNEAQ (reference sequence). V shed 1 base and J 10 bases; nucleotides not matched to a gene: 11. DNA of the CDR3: TGTGCCAGCAGCTTAGTTGGCCTTGGAGCGGGAGGTATTCAGTACTTC. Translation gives CASSLVGLGAGGIQYF.

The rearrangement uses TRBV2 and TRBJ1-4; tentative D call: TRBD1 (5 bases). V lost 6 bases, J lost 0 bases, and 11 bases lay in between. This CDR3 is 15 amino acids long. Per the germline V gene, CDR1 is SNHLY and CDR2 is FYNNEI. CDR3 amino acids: CASRILQATNEKLFF. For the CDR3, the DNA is TGTGCCAGCAGAATACTACAGGCAACTAATGAAAAACTGTTTTTT.

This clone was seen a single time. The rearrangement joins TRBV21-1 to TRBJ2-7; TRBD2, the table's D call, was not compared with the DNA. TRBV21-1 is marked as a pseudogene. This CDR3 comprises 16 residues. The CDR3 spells CASNPRTSGRVYEQYF. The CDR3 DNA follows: TGTGCCAGCAACCCAAGGACTAGCGGGAGGGTGTACGAGCAGTACTTC.

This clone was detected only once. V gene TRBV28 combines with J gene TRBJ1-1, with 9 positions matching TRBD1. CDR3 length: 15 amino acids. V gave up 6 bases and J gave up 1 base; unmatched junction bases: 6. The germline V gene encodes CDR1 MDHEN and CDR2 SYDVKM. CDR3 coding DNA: TGTGCCAGCAGCTTGGACAGGGGCGAGAACACTGAAGCTTTCTTT. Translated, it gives CASSLDRGENTEAFF. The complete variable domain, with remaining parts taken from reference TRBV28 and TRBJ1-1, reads DVKVTQSSRYLVKRTGEKVFLECVQDMDHENMFWYRQDPGLGLRLIYFSYDVKMKEKGDIPEGYSVSREKKERFSLILESASTNQTSMYLCASSLDRGENTEAFFGQGTRLTVV.

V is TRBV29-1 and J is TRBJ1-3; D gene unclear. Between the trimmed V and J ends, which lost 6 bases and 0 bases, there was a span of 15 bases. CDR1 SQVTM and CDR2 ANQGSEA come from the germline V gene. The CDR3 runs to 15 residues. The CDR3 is CSVGVGATSGNTIYF. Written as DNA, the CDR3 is TGCAGCGTCGGGGTGGGCGCGACCTCTGGAAACACCATATATTTT.

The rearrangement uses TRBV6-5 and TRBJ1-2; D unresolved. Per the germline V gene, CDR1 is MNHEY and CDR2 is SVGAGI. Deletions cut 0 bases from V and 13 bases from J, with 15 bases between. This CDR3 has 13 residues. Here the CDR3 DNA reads TGTGCCAGCAGTTACTCACGAACGGACTATGCCACCTTC. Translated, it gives CASSYSRTDYATF.

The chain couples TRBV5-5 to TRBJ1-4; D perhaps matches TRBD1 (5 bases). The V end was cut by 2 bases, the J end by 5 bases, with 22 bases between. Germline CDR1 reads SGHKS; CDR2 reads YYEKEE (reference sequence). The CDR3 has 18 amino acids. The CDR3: CASSFTFITGTLNEKLFF. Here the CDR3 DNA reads TGTGCCAGCAGCTTCACCTTTATCACCGGGACTCTGAATGAAAAACTGTTTTTT. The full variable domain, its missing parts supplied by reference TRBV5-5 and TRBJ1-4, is DAGVTQSPTHLIKTRGQQVTLRCSPISGHKSVSWYQQVLGQGPQFIFQYYEKEERGRGNFPDRFSARQFPNYSSELNVNALLLGDSALYLCASSFTFITGTLNEKLFFGSGTQLSVL.

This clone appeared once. The CDR3 region has the DNA TGTGCCAGCAGCTTAACGGGAGGCACCATATATTTT. This sequence encodes CASSLTGGTIYF. The V gene is TRBV11-1, the J gene TRBJ1-3; D remains unclear. The V end was cut by 2 bases, the J end by 9 bases, with 8 bases between. CDR1 and CDR2 from the germline V gene are SGHAT and FQDESV (reference sequence). The CDR3 consists of 12 residues.

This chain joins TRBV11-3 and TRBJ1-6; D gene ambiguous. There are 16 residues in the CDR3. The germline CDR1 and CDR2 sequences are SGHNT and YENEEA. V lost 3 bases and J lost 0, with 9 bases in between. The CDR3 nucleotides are TGTGCCAGCAGCTTCGGACTGAGCTCCTATAATTCACCCCTCCACTTT. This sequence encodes CASSFGLSSYNSPLHF.

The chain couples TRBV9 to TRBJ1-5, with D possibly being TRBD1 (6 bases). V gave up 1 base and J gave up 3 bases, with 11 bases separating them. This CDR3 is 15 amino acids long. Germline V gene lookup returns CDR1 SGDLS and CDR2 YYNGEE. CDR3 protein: CASSVFRDTNQPQHF. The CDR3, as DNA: TGTGCCAGCAGCGTATTCCGGGACACCAATCAGCCCCAGCATTTT.

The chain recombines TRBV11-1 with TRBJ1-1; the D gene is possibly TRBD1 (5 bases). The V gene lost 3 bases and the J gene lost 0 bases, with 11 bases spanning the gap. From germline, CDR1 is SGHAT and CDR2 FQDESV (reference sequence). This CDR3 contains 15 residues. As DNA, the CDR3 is TGTGCCAGCAGCTTGCAGGGCAACATGAACACTGAAGCTTTCTTT. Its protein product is CASSLQGNMNTEAFF.

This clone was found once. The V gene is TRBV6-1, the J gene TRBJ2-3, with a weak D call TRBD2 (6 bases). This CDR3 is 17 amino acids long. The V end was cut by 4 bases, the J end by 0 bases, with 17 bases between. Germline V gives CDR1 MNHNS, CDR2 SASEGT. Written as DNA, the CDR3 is TGTGCCAGCAGTGCGTATCTAACCGGGACTAGCACAGATACGCAGTATTTT. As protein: CASSAYLTGTSTDTQYF.

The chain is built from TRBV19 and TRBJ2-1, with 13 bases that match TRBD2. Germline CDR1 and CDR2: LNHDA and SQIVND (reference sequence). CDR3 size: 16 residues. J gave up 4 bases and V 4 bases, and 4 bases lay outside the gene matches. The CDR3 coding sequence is TGTGCCAGTAGTAGAGGGACTAGCGGGATTTACAATGAGCAGTTCTTC. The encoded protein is CASSRGTSGIYNEQFF.

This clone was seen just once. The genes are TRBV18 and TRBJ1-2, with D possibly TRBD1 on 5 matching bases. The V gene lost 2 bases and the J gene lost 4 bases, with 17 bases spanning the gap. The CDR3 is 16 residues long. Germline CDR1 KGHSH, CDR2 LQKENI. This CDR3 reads CASSPGAGLERYGYTF. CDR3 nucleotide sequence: TGTGCCAGCTCACCAGGTGCAGGGCTTGAACGCTATGGCTACACCTTC.

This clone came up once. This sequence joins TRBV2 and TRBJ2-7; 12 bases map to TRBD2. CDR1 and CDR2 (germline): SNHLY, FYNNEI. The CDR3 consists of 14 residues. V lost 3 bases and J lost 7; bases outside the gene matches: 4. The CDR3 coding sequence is TGTGCCAGCAGTGAGGAACTAGCGGGAGGTGAGCAGTACTTC. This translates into CASSEELAGGEQYF.

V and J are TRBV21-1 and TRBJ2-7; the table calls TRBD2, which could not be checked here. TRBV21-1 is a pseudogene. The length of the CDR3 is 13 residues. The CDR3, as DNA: TGTGCCAGCCCGCCGAGGGAAGCGAACGAGCAGTACTTC. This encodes CASPPREANEQYF.

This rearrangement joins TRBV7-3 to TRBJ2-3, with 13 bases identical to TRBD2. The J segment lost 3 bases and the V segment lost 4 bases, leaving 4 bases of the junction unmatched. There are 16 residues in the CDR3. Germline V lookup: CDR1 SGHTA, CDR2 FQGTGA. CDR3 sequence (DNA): TGTGCCAGCAGCTCCGGACTAGCGGGGGCTACAGATACGCAGTATTTT. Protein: CASSSGLAGATDTQYF.